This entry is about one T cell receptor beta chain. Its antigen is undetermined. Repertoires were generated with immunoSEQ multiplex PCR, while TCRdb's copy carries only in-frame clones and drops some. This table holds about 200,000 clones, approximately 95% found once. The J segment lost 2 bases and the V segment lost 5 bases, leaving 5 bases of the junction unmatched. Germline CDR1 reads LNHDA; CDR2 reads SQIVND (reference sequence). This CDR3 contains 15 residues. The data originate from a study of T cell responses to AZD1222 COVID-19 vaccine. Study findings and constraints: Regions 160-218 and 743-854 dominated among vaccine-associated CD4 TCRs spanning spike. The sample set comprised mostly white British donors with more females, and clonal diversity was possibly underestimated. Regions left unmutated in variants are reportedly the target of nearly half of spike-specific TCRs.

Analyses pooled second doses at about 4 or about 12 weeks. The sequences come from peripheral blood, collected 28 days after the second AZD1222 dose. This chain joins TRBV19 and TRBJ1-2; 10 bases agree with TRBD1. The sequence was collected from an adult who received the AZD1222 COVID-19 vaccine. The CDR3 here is CASSGPGQGNYGYTF. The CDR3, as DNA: TGTGCCAGTAGTGGACCGGGACAGGGGAACTATGGCTACACCTTC.